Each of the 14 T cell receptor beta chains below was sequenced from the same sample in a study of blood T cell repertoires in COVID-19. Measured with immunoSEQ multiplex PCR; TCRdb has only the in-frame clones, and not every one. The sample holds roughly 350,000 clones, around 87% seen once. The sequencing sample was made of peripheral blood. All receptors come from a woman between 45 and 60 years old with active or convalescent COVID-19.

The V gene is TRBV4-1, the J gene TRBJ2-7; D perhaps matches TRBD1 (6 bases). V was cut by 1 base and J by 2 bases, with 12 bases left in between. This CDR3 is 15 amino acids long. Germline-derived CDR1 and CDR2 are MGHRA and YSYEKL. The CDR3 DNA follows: TGCGCCAGCAGCCAAGTTTTGGACAGACCCTACGAGCAGTACTTC. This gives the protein CASSQVLDRPYEQYF.

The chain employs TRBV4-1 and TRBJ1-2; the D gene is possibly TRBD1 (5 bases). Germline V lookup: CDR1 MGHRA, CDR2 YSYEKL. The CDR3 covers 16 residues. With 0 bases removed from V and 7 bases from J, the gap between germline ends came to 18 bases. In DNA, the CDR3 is TGCGCCAGCAGCCAAGATGCTCTGGGAGGGACTCTTGGCTACACCTTC. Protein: CASSQDALGGTLGYTF.

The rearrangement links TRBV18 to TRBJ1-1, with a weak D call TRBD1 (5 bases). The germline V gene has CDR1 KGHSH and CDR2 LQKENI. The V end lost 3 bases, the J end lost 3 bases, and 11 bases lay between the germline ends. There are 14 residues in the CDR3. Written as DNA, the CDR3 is TGTGCCAGCTCACCTTTGGGGCGCGACACTGAAGCTTTCTTT. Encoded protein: CASSPLGRDTEAFF. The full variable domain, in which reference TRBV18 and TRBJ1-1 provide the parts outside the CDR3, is NAGVMQNPRHLVRRRGQEARLRCSPMKGHSHVYWYRQLPEEGLKFMVYLQKENIIDESGMPKERFSAEFPKEGPSILRIQQVVRGDSAAYFCASSPLGRDTEAFFGQGTRLTVV.

The CDR3 coding sequence is TGTGCCACCAGCAGAGCAATAGGGAGCACCGGGGAGCTGTTTTTT. As protein: CATSRAIGSTGELFF. The genes are TRBV15 and TRBJ2-2; D is perhaps TRBD2 (5 bases). CDR3 size: 15 residues. Trimming left V 1 base short and J 4 bases short, with 10 bases between. CDR1 is LNHNV and CDR2 is YYDKDF in the germline V gene (reference sequence).

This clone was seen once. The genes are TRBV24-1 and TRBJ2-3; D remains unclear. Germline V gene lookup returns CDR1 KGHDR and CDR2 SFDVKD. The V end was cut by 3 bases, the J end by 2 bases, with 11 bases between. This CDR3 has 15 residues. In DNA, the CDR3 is TGTGCCACCAGTGATCCCCTAGAAACCACAGATACGCAGTATTTT. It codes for CATSDPLETTDTQYF.

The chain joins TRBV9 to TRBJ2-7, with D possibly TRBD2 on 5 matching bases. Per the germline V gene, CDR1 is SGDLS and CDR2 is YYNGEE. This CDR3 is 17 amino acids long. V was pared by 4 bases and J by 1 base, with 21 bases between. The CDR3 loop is CASSPNPGGSISYEQYF. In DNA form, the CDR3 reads TGTGCCAGCAGCCCGAATCCCGGCGGGTCCATATCCTACGAGCAGTACTTC.

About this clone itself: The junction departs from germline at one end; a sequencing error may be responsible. The CDR3 is CASSSGLANAGELFF. In DNA, the CDR3 is TGTGCCAGCAGCTCGGGACTAGCGAACGCCGGGGAGCTGTTTTTT. V is TRBV7-3 and J is TRBJ2-2; 10 bases fit TRBD2. This CDR3 region has 15 residues. The V gene's germline CDR1 is SGHTA and CDR2 FQGTGA.

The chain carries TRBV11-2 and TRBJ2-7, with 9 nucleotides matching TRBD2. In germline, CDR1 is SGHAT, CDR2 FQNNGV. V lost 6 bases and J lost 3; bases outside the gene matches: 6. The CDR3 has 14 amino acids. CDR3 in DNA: TGTGCCAGCAGAATAGCGGGAGCCCACTACGAGCAGTACTTC. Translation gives CASRIAGAHYEQYF.

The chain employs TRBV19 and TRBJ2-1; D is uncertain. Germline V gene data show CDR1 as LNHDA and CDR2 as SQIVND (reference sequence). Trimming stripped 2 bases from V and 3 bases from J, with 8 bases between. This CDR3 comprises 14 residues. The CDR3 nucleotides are TGTGCCAGTAGTATACGGTACGGCTACAATGAGCAGTTCTTC. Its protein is CASSIRYGYNEQFF.

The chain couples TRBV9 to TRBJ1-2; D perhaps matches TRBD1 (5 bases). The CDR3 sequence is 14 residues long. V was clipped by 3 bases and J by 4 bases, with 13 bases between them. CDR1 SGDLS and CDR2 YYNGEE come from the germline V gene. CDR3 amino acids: CASSGLGAGYGYTF. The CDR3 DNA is TGTGCCAGCAGCGGGTTAGGGGCAGGCTATGGCTACACCTTC.

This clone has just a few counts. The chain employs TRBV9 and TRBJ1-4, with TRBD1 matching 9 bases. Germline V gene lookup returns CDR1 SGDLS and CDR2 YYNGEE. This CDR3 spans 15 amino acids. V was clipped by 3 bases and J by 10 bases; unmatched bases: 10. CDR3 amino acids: CASSGPGTGLRKLFF. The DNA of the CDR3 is TGTGCCAGCAGCGGCCCCGGGACAGGGCTTAGAAAACTGTTTTTT.

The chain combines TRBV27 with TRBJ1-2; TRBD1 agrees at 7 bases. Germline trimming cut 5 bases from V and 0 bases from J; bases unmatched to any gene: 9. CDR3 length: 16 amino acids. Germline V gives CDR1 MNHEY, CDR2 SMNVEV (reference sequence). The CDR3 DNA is TGTGCCAGCAGTCTACGACCGACAGGGACTAACTATGGCTACACCTTC. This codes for CASSLRPTGTNYGYTF.

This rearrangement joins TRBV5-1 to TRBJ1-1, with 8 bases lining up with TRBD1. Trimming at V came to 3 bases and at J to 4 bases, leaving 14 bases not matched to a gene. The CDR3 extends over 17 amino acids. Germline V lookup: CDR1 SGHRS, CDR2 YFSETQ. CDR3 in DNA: TGCGCCAGCAGCTCCCCTAATGCCGTGACAGGGGTCACTGAAGCTTTCTTT. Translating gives CASSSPNAVTGVTEAFF.

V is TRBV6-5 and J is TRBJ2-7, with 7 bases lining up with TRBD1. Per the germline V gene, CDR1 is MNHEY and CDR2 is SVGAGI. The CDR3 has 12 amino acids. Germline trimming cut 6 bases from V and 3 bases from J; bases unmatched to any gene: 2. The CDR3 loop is CASRTGDYEQYF. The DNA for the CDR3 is TGTGCCAGCAGAACAGGGGACTACGAGCAGTACTTC.